Listed here is a single T cell receptor (beta chain). The CDR3 loop spans 17 amino acids. The V segment lost 0 bases and the J segment 5 bases; nucleotides outside the gene matches: 6. The V gene's germline CDR1 is SGHDN and CDR2 FVKESK. This specimen belongs to a study of blood T cell repertoires in COVID-19. Study as a whole: Acute and convalescent COVID-19 specimens originated in the United States, Italy and Spain. The analysed material was cDNA or gDNA that came from T cells, B-cell-depleted T cells, or PBMCs.

The data were produced by immunoSEQ multiplex PCR, yet TCRdb's version contains in-frame clones alone and is incomplete. The sample consists of roughly 190,000 clones, around nine tenths of them appearing once. This TCR was recovered from a woman aged 40 to 49 who had recovered from COVID-19. Material for sequencing was peripheral blood. The gene calls are TRBV14 and TRBJ2-1; TRBD2 matches at 11 bases. In DNA, the CDR3 is TGTGCCAGCAGCCAAGATGAACTAGCGGGAGCCGACAATGAGCAGTTCTTC. This codes for CASSQDELAGADNEQFF.